The 24 T cell receptor beta chains below come from one sample, sequenced in a study of shared clonotypes between healthy human individuals (dated by TCRdb to about 2020). Library generation was performed with the immunoSEQ multiplex PCR assay. TCRdb took over this immuneACCESS table, retaining in-frame rearrangements with V and J assigned. Such tables are incomplete; in checked studies, under half of the missing clones stem from an unresolved V gene, and the remainder is unexplained. For this sample there are roughly 2,500,000 clones; 93% appear just once. Roughly 0.39% of the sample belongs to the ten largest clones. The sequenced sample consisted of naive CD4+ T cells from PBMCs. What this sample's cell subset or site label stands for: CD45RA+ positively selected. The receptors stem from a man younger than 35 in good health. Some clones in this sample may be carry-over from other donors' samples.

CDR3 bases: TGTGCCAGCAGTCCGGAGGCCAGGGACACTGAAGCTTTCTTT. Translating it yields CASSPEARDTEAFF. V gene TRBV7-6 combines with J gene TRBJ1-1, with a weak D call TRBD1 (5 bases). Trimming shortened V by 6 bases and J by 3 bases, and 14 bases separated the two germline ends. Germline CDR1 and CDR2: SGHVS and FNYEAQ. The CDR3 totals 14 residues.

The J gene is TRBJ1-1, the V gene TRBV30; 8 bases map to TRBD1. The length of the CDR3 is 12 residues. The germline gives CDR1 GTSNPN, CDR2 SVGIG (reference sequence). J lost 8 bases, V lost 4 bases, and 6 bases had no gene match. CDR3 loop: CAWILGQGEAFF. The CDR3 bases are TGTGCCTGGATCCTTGGACAGGGCGAAGCTTTCTTT.

The rearrangement uses TRBV5-6 and TRBJ2-7; D is ambiguous. Looked up from germline, CDR1 is SGHDT and CDR2 is YYEEEE. This CDR3 comprises 16 residues. Trimming removed 4 bases at V and 0 bases at J, with 17 bases between. The CDR3 DNA is TGTGCCAGCAGCCCGCCCGGCGGAGCCCGCTCCTACGAGCAGTACTTC. It codes for CASSPPGGARSYEQYF.

This chain uses TRBV19 with TRBJ1-1, with D possibly TRBD1 on 5 matching bases. Germline CDR1 reads LNHDA; CDR2 reads SQIVND (reference sequence). Trimming took off 8 bases at V and 7 bases at J, with 14 bases between the two ends. The CDR3 covers 12 residues. The CDR3 region is CASVGGGIEAFF. CDR3 nucleotide sequence: TGTGCCAGTGTGGGCGGGGGGATTGAAGCTTTCTTT.

This chain joins TRBV7-2 and TRBJ1-1; weak D call: TRBD1 (6 bases). V lost 4 bases to trimming and J lost 3 bases, with 15 bases between them. Germline V gene sequence: CDR1 SGHTA, CDR2 FQGNSA. The CDR3 has 15 amino acids. CDR3 sequence: CASSSVGGGDTEAFF. For the CDR3, the DNA is TGTGCCAGCAGCTCCGTAGGGGGAGGGGACACTGAAGCTTTCTTT.

The rearrangement uses TRBV29-1 and TRBJ1-1; possibly TRBD1 for D (5 bases). Germline values: CDR1 SQVTM, CDR2 ANQGSEA. This CDR3 has 12 residues. Trimming stripped 7 bases from V and 3 bases from J, with 12 bases between. The CDR3 protein is CSAGNWDTEAFF. CDR3 in DNA: TGCAGCGCAGGGAATTGGGACACTGAAGCTTTCTTT.

This clone has a handful of counts. The CDR3 DNA follows: TGTGCCAGCAGCGCTACGGCGCGGGGTGGCTACACCTTC. Its protein product is CASSATARGGYTF. The chain recombines TRBV7-2 with TRBJ1-2; the D is unclear. The V and J ends lost 5 bases and 7 bases respectively, with 14 bases between them. CDR1 is SGHTA and CDR2 is FQGNSA in the germline V gene. The CDR3 loop spans 13 amino acids.

This rearrangement joins TRBV4-1 to TRBJ2-7, with a weak D call TRBD1 (6 bases). Germline CDR1 reads MGHRA; CDR2 reads YSYEKL. Trimming stripped 1 base from V and 4 bases from J, with 17 bases between. This CDR3 is 16 amino acids long. This chain's CDR3 is CASSQGQLGAWYEQYF. DNA for the CDR3: TGCGCCAGCAGCCAAGGACAACTGGGGGCTTGGTACGAGCAGTACTTC.

The V gene is TRBV5-1, the J gene TRBJ2-7; TRBD1 matches 10 bases. The CDR3 totals 16 residues. Germline V gives CDR1 SGHRS, CDR2 YFSETQ. The J segment lost 5 bases and the V segment lost 1 base, leaving 9 bases of the junction unmatched. Written as DNA, the CDR3 is TGCGCCAGCAGCTTGCTTGTTCGGACAGGGGGTAACGAGCAGTACTTC. It specifies CASSLLVRTGGNEQYF.

About this clone itself: This sample includes further DNA sequences coding for the same CDR3. This rearrangement joins TRBV18 to TRBJ1-3, with D perhaps TRBD1 (5 bases). Germline assignment: CDR1 KGHSH and CDR2 LQKENI. V gave up 3 bases and J gave up 2 bases, with 11 bases separating them. CDR3 length: 15 amino acids. In nucleotides, the CDR3 is TGTGCCAGCTCACCGACCGGGACGGCTGGAAACACCATATATTTT. This sequence encodes CASSPTGTAGNTIYF.

This chain links TRBV7-2 with TRBJ1-1, with D possibly being TRBD1 (5 bases). The V gene lost 2 bases and the J gene lost 5 bases, with 9 bases spanning the gap. CDR1 is SGHTA and CDR2 is FQGNSA in the germline V gene. The CDR3 runs to 13 residues. The CDR3 loop reads CASSLSGKTEAFF. The DNA for the CDR3 is TGTGCCAGCAGCTTATCAGGGAAGACTGAAGCTTTCTTT.

Remarks on this clone: Other DNA variants within this sample encode the same CDR3. This rearrangement joins TRBV18 to TRBJ2-7; 7 bases fit TRBD1. V lost 2 bases and J lost 2; bases outside the gene matches: 3. Per germline, CDR1 KGHSH and CDR2 LQKENI. The CDR3 sequence is 14 residues long. CDR3 sequence reads: CASSPLGQPYEQYF. The CDR3, as DNA: TGTGCCAGCTCACCATTGGGACAGCCCTACGAGCAGTACTTC. Supplemented by reference TRBV18 and TRBJ2-7, the full variable domain reads NAGVMQNPRHLVRRRGQEARLRCSPMKGHSHVYWYRQLPEEGLKFMVYLQKENIIDESGMPKERFSAEFPKEGPSILRIQQVVRGDSAAYFCASSPLGQPYEQYFGPGTRLTVT.

The chain combines TRBV28 with TRBJ2-1; 7 positions agree with TRBD1. Germline CDR1 and CDR2: MDHEN and SYDVKM. The CDR3 consists of 17 residues. V lost 7 bases, J lost 0 bases, and 12 bases stayed unmatched. CDR3 nucleotide sequence: TGTGCCAGCATCGAGGCCCCAGGGGGTAGCTCCTACAATGAGCAGTTCTTC. Encoded protein: CASIEAPGGSSYNEQFF. Supplemented by reference TRBV28 and TRBJ2-1, the full variable domain reads DVKVTQSSRYLVKRTGEKVFLECVQDMDHENMFWYRQDPGLGLRLIYFSYDVKMKEKGDIPEGYSVSREKKERFSLILESASTNQTSMYLCASIEAPGGSSYNEQFFGPGTRLTVL.

V usage is TRBV28 and J usage is TRBJ2-7, with TRBD2 identical over 8 bases. The CDR3 runs 12 residues. The germline CDR1 and CDR2 sequences are MDHEN and SYDVKM. Trimming removed 6 bases from V and 7 bases from J; junction bases left unmatched: 5. CDR3 sequence reads: CASRPGGGEQYF. In DNA, the CDR3 is TGTGCCAGCAGGCCCGGGGGGGGAGAGCAGTACTTC.

The V gene is TRBV6-1, the J gene TRBJ2-7, with D perhaps TRBD1 (6 bases). Trimming took 3 bases from V and 3 from J, leaving 15 bases between them. Germline V CDR1 and CDR2: MNHNS, SASEGT. The CDR3 length is 15 residues. The CDR3: CASSDRVGAIYEQYF. The CDR3 DNA is TGTGCCAGCAGTGATCGAGTGGGGGCGATCTACGAGCAGTACTTC.

This clone was picked up one time. The rearrangement uses TRBV2 and TRBJ1-1; the match to TRBD1 covers 8 bases. After removal of 6 bases from V and 1 base from J, the junction contained 7 bases not matched to a gene. Germline-derived CDR1 and CDR2 are SNHLY and FYNNEI. There are 15 residues in the CDR3. This CDR3 is CASRNRDRSNTEAFF. CDR3 sequence (DNA): TGTGCCAGCAGGAACCGGGACAGGTCGAACACTGAAGCTTTCTTT.

This sequence joins TRBV18 and TRBJ1-4; no clear D gene. The CDR3 consists of 14 residues. Germline CDR1 reads KGHSH; CDR2 reads LQKENI. V was shortened by 6 bases and J by 6 bases, with 14 bases between the two germline ends. Here the CDR3 reads CASSYAGLHEKLFF. The CDR3 DNA reads as TGTGCCAGCTCCTACGCAGGTCTCCATGAAAAACTGTTTTTT. Based on the CDR3 plus reference TRBV18 and TRBJ1-4, the full variable domain is NAGVMQNPRHLVRRRGQEARLRCSPMKGHSHVYWYRQLPEEGLKFMVYLQKENIIDESGMPKERFSAEFPKEGPSILRIQQVVRGDSAAYFCASSYAGLHEKLFFGSGTQLSVL.

In this sample, this clone turned up once. Other DNA sequences of this sample code for an identical CDR3. The chain uses TRBV5-1 and TRBJ1-4; D is unclear. V was trimmed by 4 bases and J by 2 bases, leaving 6 bases between them. Germline-derived CDR1 and CDR2 are SGHRS and YFSETQ. This CDR3 is built from 13 residues. CDR3: CASSRATNEKLFF. In DNA form, the CDR3 reads TGCGCCAGCAGCAGGGCCACTAATGAAAAACTGTTTTTT.

The genes are TRBV19 and TRBJ2-2; D remains unclear. Trimming left V 3 bases short and J 4 bases short, with 6 bases between. The germline CDR1 and CDR2 sequences are LNHDA and SQIVND (reference sequence). The CDR3 has 13 amino acids. The CDR3: CASSIWSTGELFF. The CDR3 DNA is TGTGCCAGTAGTATTTGGTCCACCGGGGAGCTGTTTTTT.

J is TRBJ1-4 and V is TRBV6-6; no firm D call. CDR1 MNHNY and CDR2 SVGAGI come from the germline V gene (reference sequence). This CDR3 comprises 16 residues. Trimming left V 5 bases short and J 0 bases short, with 13 bases between. The DNA for the CDR3 is TGTGCCAGCAGTCGCACTGTGGGCCCAACTAATGAAAAACTGTTTTTT. Translated: CASSRTVGPTNEKLFF.

The chain links TRBV9 to TRBJ2-1, with D possibly being TRBD2 (5 bases). Trimming cost V 7 bases and J 12 bases, with 20 bases left between them. This CDR3 has 13 amino acids. Germline-derived CDR1 and CDR2 are SGDLS and YYNGEE. CDR3 in amino acids: CASGRSLTEGQFF. The DNA for the CDR3 is TGTGCCAGCGGACGATCGTTGACCGAGGGGCAGTTCTTC. Full variable domain (outside the CDR3, taken from reference TRBV9 and TRBJ2-1): DSGVTQTPKHLITATGQRVTLRCSPRSGDLSVYWYQQSLDQGLQFLIQYYNGEERAKGNILERFSAQQFPDLHSELNLSSLELGDSALYFCASGRSLTEGQFFGPGTRLTVL.

On this clone itself: The same CDR3 arises from other DNA sequences in this sample as well. The V and J genes are TRBV18 and TRBJ2-3; D possibly corresponds to TRBD1 (5 bases). CDR3 size: 13 residues. Germline values: CDR1 KGHSH, CDR2 LQKENI. Deletions cut 0 bases from V and 5 bases from J, with 6 bases between. The CDR3 coding sequence is TGTGCCAGCTCACCACCGGGGCGAGATACGCAGTATTTT. Translating gives CASSPPGRDTQYF.

This clone was recorded once. The V and J genes are TRBV28 and TRBJ2-7, with 7 bases identical to TRBD2. This CDR3 comprises 16 residues. CDR1 is MDHEN, CDR2 SYDVKM, per germline. J gave up 0 bases and V 6 bases, and 11 bases lay outside the gene matches. The CDR3 spells CASRTPQRGLSYEQYF. CDR3 bases: TGTGCCAGCAGGACACCACAGCGGGGACTCTCCTACGAGCAGTACTTC.

Comment on this clone: The sample contains more than one DNA sequence encoding this CDR3. The chain is built from TRBV5-4 and TRBJ2-7; tentatively, D is TRBD2 (6 bases). The CDR3 is made up of 13 amino acids. Trimming removed 4 bases at V and 0 bases at J, with 8 bases between. CDR1 and CDR2 (germline): SGHNT, YYREEE (reference sequence). This CDR3 is CASSPGASYEQYF. CDR3 sequence (DNA): TGTGCCAGCAGCCCGGGAGCCTCCTACGAGCAGTACTTC.